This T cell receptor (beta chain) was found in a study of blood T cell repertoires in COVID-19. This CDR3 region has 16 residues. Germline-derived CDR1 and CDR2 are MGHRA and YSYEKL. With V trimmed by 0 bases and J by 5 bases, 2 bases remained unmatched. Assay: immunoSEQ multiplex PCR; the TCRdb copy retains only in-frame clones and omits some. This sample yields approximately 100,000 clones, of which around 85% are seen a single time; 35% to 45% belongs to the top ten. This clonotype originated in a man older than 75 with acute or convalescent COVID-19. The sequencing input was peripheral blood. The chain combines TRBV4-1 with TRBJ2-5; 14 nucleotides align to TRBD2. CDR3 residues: CASSQEGTSGSETQYF. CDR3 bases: TGCGCCAGCAGCCAAGAGGGGACTAGCGGGAGTGAGACCCAGTACTTC.